This passage covers 18 T cell receptor beta chains from one sample sequenced in a study of cytotoxic CD8 clonotypes in ibrutinib-treated CLL. This table comes from immunoSEQ multiplex PCR, and its TCRdb copy is limited to in-frame clones, with some not included. In the table there are over 9,000 clones, around 81% of which are singletons. Sequencing was performed on PBMCs, taken at disease progression, from a patient treated with ibrutinib. The receptors were sampled from a human donor with chronic lymphocytic leukemia.

This sequence joins TRBV19 and TRBJ2-5; no firm D call. Germline values: CDR1 LNHDA, CDR2 SQIVND (reference sequence). The CDR3 is made up of 15 amino acids. V was shortened by 1 base and J by 5 bases, with 14 bases between the two germline ends. The CDR3 sequence is CASSIVRTLGETQYF. CDR3 nucleotide sequence: TGTGCCAGTAGTATAGTTAGGACCCTCGGGGAGACCCAGTACTTC.

V is TRBV6-4 and J is TRBJ1-5; the D gene is possibly TRBD1 (6 bases). The CDR3 extends over 18 amino acids. V was cut by 0 bases and J by 4 bases, with 19 bases left in between. The germline V gene has CDR1 MRHNA and CDR2 SNTAGT. CDR3 DNA: TGTGCCAGCAGTGACTCTTTAAGTTGGGGACAACCTAATCAGCCCCAGCATTTT. Protein product: CASSDSLSWGQPNQPQHF.

J is TRBJ2-7 and V is TRBV5-1; 7 bases align to TRBD2. CDR1 is SGHRS, CDR2 YFSETQ, per germline. The CDR3 runs to 14 residues. Trimming removed 5 bases from V and 6 bases from J; junction bases left unmatched: 11. The CDR3 sequence is CASSSLARSGEQYF. The CDR3 DNA reads as TGCGCCAGCAGTTCACTAGCGAGGTCGGGCGAGCAGTACTTC.

This clone has just one count. V and J are TRBV11-2 and TRBJ2-7; TRBD1 aligns across 11 bases. V gave up 3 bases and J gave up 2 bases; unmatched junction bases: 3. Germline CDR1 is SGHAT and CDR2 is FQNNGV. The CDR3 extends over 15 amino acids. The CDR3 region has the DNA TGTGCCAGCAGCTTCGGGACAGGGGGGCCCTACGAGCAGTACTTC. It specifies CASSFGTGGPYEQYF.

This rearrangement joins TRBV7-2 to TRBJ1-5, with unresolved D. The V end was cut by 6 bases, the J end by 6 bases, with 21 bases between. The CDR3 covers 16 residues. Germline V gene data show CDR1 as SGHTA and CDR2 as FQGNSA. The CDR3 region has the DNA TGTGCCAGCAGTCCCGCGCGAGGGTACCGGGGTCAGCCCCAGCATTTT. It encodes CASSPARGYRGQPQHF.

This clone was detected only once. This chain uses TRBV5-6 with TRBJ2-3; 7 positions match TRBD1. The CDR3 runs to 13 residues. The trim removed 4 bases at V and 4 bases at J, leaving 3 bases unmatched. The germline V gene has CDR1 SGHDT and CDR2 YYEEEE. CDR3 DNA sequence: TGTGCCAGCAGCAGAGGACAGGCAGATACGCAGTATTTT. It yields the protein CASSRGQADTQYF.

The CDR3, as DNA: TGTGCCAGCAGCGTAGCGGGGGACAATGAGCAGTTCTTC. It specifies CASSVAGDNEQFF. The chain uses TRBV9 and TRBJ2-1, with a tentative D call TRBD2 (6 bases). Per the germline V gene, CDR1 is SGDLS and CDR2 is YYNGEE. The CDR3 extends over 13 amino acids. Trimming left V 0 bases short and J 5 bases short, with 6 bases between.

V and J are TRBV10-1 and TRBJ2-3, with TRBD1 matching over 8 bases. The CDR3 is 17 amino acids. Germline CDR1 is WNHNN and CDR2 is SYGVQD (reference sequence). Trimming cost V 6 bases and J 0 bases; bases outside gene matches: 11. The CDR3 coding sequence is TGCGCCAGCAGCTCGTATCTTCGGACAGGGAGCACAGATACGCAGTATTTT. This gives the protein CASSSYLRTGSTDTQYF.

CDR3 sequence (DNA): TGTGCCAGCAGTGAAGAGGCCCTCGGGACAGGGTCCTACGAGCAGTACTTC. Amino acid sequence: CASSEEALGTGSYEQYF. The rearrangement joins TRBV2 to TRBJ2-7; 9 bases fit TRBD1. V lost 1 base, J lost 1 base, and 8 bases stayed unmatched. CDR1 SNHLY and CDR2 FYNNEI come from the germline V gene. This CDR3 contains 17 residues.

The sample holds one count of this clone. The rearrangement joins TRBV6-5 to TRBJ2-7; 9 bases line up with TRBD1. There are 14 residues in the CDR3. The junction had 5 bases not matched to a gene; V was cut back by 6 bases and J by 2 bases. CDR1 MNHEY and CDR2 SVGAGI come from the germline V gene. Here the CDR3 reads CASRMTGGAYEQYF. For the CDR3, the DNA is TGTGCCAGCAGAATGACAGGGGGGGCCTACGAGCAGTACTTC.

The chain has TRBV5-1 and TRBJ2-1, with 8 positions matching TRBD2. The CDR3 loop spans 13 amino acids. From germline, CDR1 is SGHRS and CDR2 YFSETQ. V was pared by 0 bases and J by 9 bases, with 2 bases of the junction left unmatched. The CDR3 region has the DNA TGCGCCAGCAGCTTGGGGACTAGCAGTGAGCAGTTCTTC. Translating gives CASSLGTSSEQFF.

The V call is TRBV2, the J call TRBJ2-5; 9 bases match TRBD2. Germline CDR1 SNHLY, CDR2 FYNNEI. The junction had 8 bases not matched to a gene; V was cut back by 4 bases and J by 5 bases. This CDR3 is built from 15 residues. The CDR3 DNA sequence: TGTGCCAGCAGTGGGCTAGCGGGGCCTCAGGAGACCCAGTACTTC. It yields the protein CASSGLAGPQETQYF.

J is TRBJ2-1 and V is TRBV7-9; the D gene is possibly TRBD2 (6 bases). Trimming pared 1 base from V and 0 bases from J, leaving 10 bases between. The CDR3 loop spans 16 amino acids. CDR1 is SEHNR and CDR2 is FQNEAQ in the germline V gene (reference sequence). The CDR3 DNA is TGTGCCAGCAGCTTAGGTCTAGCGAGCTCCTACAATGAGCAGTTCTTC. Protein sequence: CASSLGLASSYNEQFF.

The V and J genes are TRBV11-2 and TRBJ2-2; D unclear. The CDR3 consists of 17 residues. Trimming removed 3 bases from V and 6 bases from J, with 20 bases in between. Germline CDR1 SGHAT, CDR2 FQNNGV. The CDR3 DNA follows: TGTGCCAGCAGCTTTTATGTCTCGGCAGTTTCCTCCGGGGAGCTGTTTTTT. This encodes CASSFYVSAVSSGELFF.

The V and J genes are TRBV28 and TRBJ2-3, with D unclear. Trimming removed 4 bases from V and 0 bases from J, with 14 bases in between. Germline assignment: CDR1 MDHEN and CDR2 SYDVKM. This CDR3 comprises 16 residues. CDR3 in amino acids: CASSSPPPGSTDTQYF. The CDR3 DNA reads TGTGCCAGCAGTTCGCCACCCCCCGGGAGCACAGATACGCAGTATTTT.

The chain couples TRBV5-1 to TRBJ1-2; the match to TRBD1 covers 7 bases. This CDR3 comprises 12 residues. Germline V gene data show CDR1 as SGHRS and CDR2 as YFSETQ. The ends lost 3 bases at V and 7 bases at J; junction bases unmatched: 3. CDR3 region: CASSWQGGGYTF. The CDR3 coding sequence is TGCGCCAGCAGCTGGCAGGGGGGTGGCTACACCTTC. Complete variable domain (other parts from reference TRBV5-1 and TRBJ1-2): KAGVTQTPRYLIKTRGQQVTLSCSPISGHRSVSWYQQTPGQGLQFLFEYFSETQRNKGNFPGRFSGRQFSNSRSEMNVSTLELGDSALYLCASSWQGGGYTFGSGTRLTVV.

The gene calls are TRBV2 and TRBJ2-1; 7 nucleotides align to TRBD2. Germline values: CDR1 SNHLY, CDR2 FYNNEI. The CDR3 length is 17 residues. Losses at the gene ends were 5 bases for V and 3 bases for J; bases not matched to a gene: 13. As DNA, the CDR3 is TGTGCCAGCAGTACCCCCAAGAGGCGGGAGAACTACAATGAGCAGTTCTTC. The encoded protein is CASSTPKRRENYNEQFF. Full variable domain (outside the CDR3, taken from reference TRBV2 and TRBJ2-1): EPEVTQTPSHQVTQMGQEVILRCVPISNHLYFYWYRQILGQKVEFLVSFYNNEISEKSEIFDDQFSVERPDGSNFTLKIRSTKLEDSAMYFCASSTPKRRENYNEQFFGPGTRLTVL.

This clone was counted a single time. The chain links TRBV7-9 to TRBJ1-3; D ambiguous. The CDR3 spans 15 residues. Trimming took off 3 bases at V and 0 bases at J, with 9 bases between the two ends. Germline lookup yields CDR1 SEHNR and CDR2 FQNEAQ (reference sequence). The CDR3 DNA reads as TGTGCCAGCAGCTTTGTGGCCAGCTCTGGAAACACCATATATTTT. Its translation is CASSFVASSGNTIYF.